This TCR beta chain was captured in a study of T cells in Graves' hyperthyroidism and ophthalmopathy. Findings of the study overall: In the blood, most expanded thyroid clonotypes above 0.001 appeared as well.

Worth noting for this clonotype: Its cognate antigen is unknown.

V lost 0 bases and J lost 5, with 9 bases in between. Germline CDR1 SGHRS, CDR2 YFSETQ. The CDR3 has 14 amino acids. It was RNA transcripts that yielded the amplified TCR beta CDR3 regions. First-round RT-PCR of the TCR CDR3 relied on the HTBI primer set. TCRdb passed the multiplex PCR reads through MiXCR, listing each CDR3 protein once. The top ten hold about two fifths of the sample, which has roughly 500,000 distinct CDR3 sequences, around 43% seen once. Material for sequencing was peripheral blood or thyroid tissue (not recorded which). The J gene is TRBJ1-5, the V gene TRBV5-1, with a possible D match to TRBD1 (6 bases). This clonotype originated in an adult woman with Graves' disease, either hyperthyroidism or ophthalmopathy (not recorded which). Written as DNA, the CDR3 is TGCGCCAGCAGCTTGGGGCCAGGGGATCAGCCCCAGCATTTT. Its translation: CASSLGPGDQPQHF.